This passage covers 2 T cell receptor beta chains from one sample sequenced in a study of T-cell reconstitution after alpha-beta-depleted transplantation in children. TCRbeta library preparation incorporated unique molecular identifiers. TCRdb called the PCR reads again in MiXCR, with one record for every CDR3 protein. Of around 370,000 distinct CDR3 sequences listed, roughly 16% are singletons. The sequencing here drew on PBMCs, mostly from graft donor cells, taken 360 days after TCRalphabeta/CD19-depleted stem cell transplant. The receptors were gathered from a male patient aged 2 to 10 who had a stem cell transplant for acute lymphoblastic leukemia, so the T cells may come from the graft donor.

The CDR3 sequence is CASSPRDPPSTDTQYF. CDR3 sequence (DNA): TGTGCCAGCAGCCCTCGGGACCCCCCTAGCACAGATACGCAGTATTTT. The chain combines TRBV7-8 with TRBJ2-3; D may correspond to TRBD1 or TRBD2 (5 bases each). V was shortened by 5 bases and J by 0 bases, with 15 bases between the two germline ends. The CDR3 is 16 residues long. Germline loops: CDR1 SGHVS, CDR2 FQNEAQ.

This clonotype was observed a handful of times. The chain carries TRBV12-3 or TRBV12-4 and TRBJ2-7; 7 nucleotides line up with TRBD1. V was pared by 3 bases and J by 6 bases, with 8 bases of the junction left unmatched. The CDR3 runs 14 residues. CDR3 protein: CASSFLAWDSEQYF. Here the CDR3 DNA reads TGTGCCAGCAGTTTTTTGGCCTGGGACAGCGAGCAGTACTTC.